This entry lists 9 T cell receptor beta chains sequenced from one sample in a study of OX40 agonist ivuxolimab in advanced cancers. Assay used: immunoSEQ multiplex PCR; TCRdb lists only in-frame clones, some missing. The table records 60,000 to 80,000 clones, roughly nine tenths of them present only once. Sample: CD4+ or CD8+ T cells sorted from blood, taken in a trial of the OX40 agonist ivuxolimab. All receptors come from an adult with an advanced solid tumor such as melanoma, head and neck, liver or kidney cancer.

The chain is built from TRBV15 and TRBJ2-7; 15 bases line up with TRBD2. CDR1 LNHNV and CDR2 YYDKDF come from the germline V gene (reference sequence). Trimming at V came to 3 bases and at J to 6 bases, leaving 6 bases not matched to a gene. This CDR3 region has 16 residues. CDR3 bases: TGTGCCACCAGCAGGGGACTAGCGGGAGGCAGGTCCGAGCAGTACTTC. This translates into CATSRGLAGGRSEQYF. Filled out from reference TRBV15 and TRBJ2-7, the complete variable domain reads DAMVIQNPRYQVTQFGKPVTLSCSQTLNHNVMYWYQQKSSQAPKLLFHYYDKDFNNEADTPDNFQSRRPNTSFCFLDIRSPGLGDTAMYLCATSRGLAGGRSEQYFGPGTRLTVT.

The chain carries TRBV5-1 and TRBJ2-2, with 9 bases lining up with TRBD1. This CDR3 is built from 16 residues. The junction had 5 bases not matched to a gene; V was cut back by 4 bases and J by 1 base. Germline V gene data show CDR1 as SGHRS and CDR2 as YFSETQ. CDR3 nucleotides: TGCGCCAGCAGCCCTCGGACAGGGGTGAACACCGGGGAGCTGTTTTTT. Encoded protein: CASSPRTGVNTGELFF. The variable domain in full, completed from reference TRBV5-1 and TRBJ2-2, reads KAGVTQTPRYLIKTRGQQVTLSCSPISGHRSVSWYQQTPGQGLQFLFEYFSETQRNKGNFPGRFSGRQFSNSRSEMNVSTLELGDSALYLCASSPRTGVNTGELFFGEGSRLTVL.

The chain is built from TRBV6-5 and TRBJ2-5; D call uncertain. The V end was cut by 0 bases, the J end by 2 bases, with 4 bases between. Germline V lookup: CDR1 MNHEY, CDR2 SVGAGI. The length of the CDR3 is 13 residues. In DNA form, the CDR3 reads TGTGCCAGCAGTTACTCGGGGCAAGAGACCCAGTACTTC. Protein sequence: CASSYSGQETQYF.

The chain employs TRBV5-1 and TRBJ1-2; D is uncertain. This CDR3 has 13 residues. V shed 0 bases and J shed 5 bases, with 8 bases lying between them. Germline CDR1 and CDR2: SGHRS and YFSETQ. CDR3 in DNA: TGCGCCAGCAGCTTGGAAACGGCTTATGGCTACACCTTC. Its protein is CASSLETAYGYTF. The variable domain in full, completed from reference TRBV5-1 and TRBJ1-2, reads KAGVTQTPRYLIKTRGQQVTLSCSPISGHRSVSWYQQTPGQGLQFLFEYFSETQRNKGNFPGRFSGRQFSNSRSEMNVSTLELGDSALYLCASSLETAYGYTFGSGTRLTVV.

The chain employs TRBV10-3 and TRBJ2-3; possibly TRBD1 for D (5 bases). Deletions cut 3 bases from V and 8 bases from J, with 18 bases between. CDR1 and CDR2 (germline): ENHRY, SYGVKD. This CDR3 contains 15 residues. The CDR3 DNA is TGTGCCATCAGTGACGTTTCCAGGGAATCGGTTACGCAGTATTTT. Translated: CAISDVSRESVTQYF.

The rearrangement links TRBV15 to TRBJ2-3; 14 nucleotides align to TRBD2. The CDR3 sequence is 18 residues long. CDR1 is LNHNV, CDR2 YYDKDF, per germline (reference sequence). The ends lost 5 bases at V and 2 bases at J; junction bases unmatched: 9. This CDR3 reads CATSGWWTSGGTTDTQYF. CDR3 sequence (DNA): TGTGCCACCAGCGGATGGTGGACTAGCGGGGGGACCACAGATACGCAGTATTTT. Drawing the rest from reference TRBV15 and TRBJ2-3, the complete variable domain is DAMVIQNPRYQVTQFGKPVTLSCSQTLNHNVMYWYQQKSSQAPKLLFHYYDKDFNNEADTPDNFQSRRPNTSFCFLDIRSPGLGDTAMYLCATSGWWTSGGTTDTQYFGPGTRLTVL.

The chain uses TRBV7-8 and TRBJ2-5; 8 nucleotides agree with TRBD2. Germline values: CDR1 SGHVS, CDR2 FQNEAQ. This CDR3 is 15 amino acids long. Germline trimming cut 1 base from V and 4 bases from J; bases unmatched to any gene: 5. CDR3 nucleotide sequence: TGTGCCAGCAGCTTAGTACGGGGGGGCGGAGAGACCCAGTACTTC. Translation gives CASSLVRGGGETQYF.

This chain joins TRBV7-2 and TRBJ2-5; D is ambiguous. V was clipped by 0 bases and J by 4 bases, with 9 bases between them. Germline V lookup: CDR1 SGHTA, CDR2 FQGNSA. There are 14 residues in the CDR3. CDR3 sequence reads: CASSLAGFRETQYF. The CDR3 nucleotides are TGTGCCAGCAGCTTAGCAGGTTTTAGAGAGACCCAGTACTTC.

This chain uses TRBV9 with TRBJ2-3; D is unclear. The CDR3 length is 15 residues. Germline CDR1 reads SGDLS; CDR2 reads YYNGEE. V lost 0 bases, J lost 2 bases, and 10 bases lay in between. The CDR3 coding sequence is TGTGCCAGCAGCGTAGTGGCCGAAAACACAGATACGCAGTATTTT. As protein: CASSVVAENTDTQYF.